Shown below are 27 T cell receptor beta chains from a single sample sequenced in a study of cytomegalovirus exposure and HLA in healthy donors. Amplification used 60 Vbeta primers and 13 Jbeta primers. Sequencing was performed with immunoSEQ multiplex PCR; in TCRdb, only in-frame clones are kept and a portion is missing. The table lists roughly 71,000 clones, 60% to 65% of them singletons, with 2.8% in the top ten. The sequencing input was PBMCs. These receptors came from a man aged 25 to 45 in good health and CMV-seronegative.

The chain couples TRBV7-9 to TRBJ2-7; possibly TRBD2 for D (6 bases). The ends were cut back, 0 bases at V and 6 bases at J, with 15 bases in the middle. Germline loops: CDR1 SEHNR, CDR2 FQNEAQ (reference sequence). The length of the CDR3 is 15 residues. CDR3 DNA sequence: TGTGCCAGCAGCTTAGCGACGCAGGCCGGGGGCGAGCAGTACTTC. Translated: CASSLATQAGGEQYF.

This chain connects TRBV9 to TRBJ2-7; possible D gene TRBD2, 5 bases. Trimming shortened V by 0 bases and J by 1 base, and 8 bases separated the two germline ends. This CDR3 has 14 amino acids. Germline CDR1 and CDR2: SGDLS and YYNGEE. CDR3 nucleotides: TGTGCCAGCAGCGTAGGAGCGGATTCCTACGAGCAGTACTTC. This translates into CASSVGADSYEQYF.

This clone was seen a single time. The chain is built from TRBV7-2 and TRBJ1-2, with TRBD1 matching over 10 bases. The CDR3 consists of 14 residues. CDR1 and CDR2 from the germline V gene are SGHTA and FQGNSA. Trimming removed 3 bases from V and 6 bases from J; junction bases left unmatched: 4. The CDR3 loop is CASSFGTGVDGYTF. CDR3 coding DNA: TGTGCCAGCAGCTTCGGGACAGGGGTGGATGGCTACACCTTC.

This clone was found a few times. The rearrangement joins TRBV13 to TRBJ2-7; TRBD2 aligns across 8 bases. Germline V gene lookup returns CDR1 PRHDT and CDR2 FYEKMQ (reference sequence). The V segment lost 5 bases and the J segment 0 bases; nucleotides outside the gene matches: 3. The CDR3 is made up of 14 amino acids. CDR3 loop: CASSPSGYSYEQYF. CDR3 DNA sequence: TGTGCCAGCAGCCCTAGCGGGTACTCCTACGAGCAGTACTTC.

The chain carries TRBV13 and TRBJ1-1; TRBD1 matches at 7 bases. Germline-derived CDR1 and CDR2 are PRHDT and FYEKMQ (reference sequence). V lost 4 bases to trimming and J lost 3 bases; unmatched junction nucleotides: 5. This CDR3 contains 14 residues. The CDR3 DNA is TGTGCCAGCAGCTCCTCCGACAGGGACACTGAAGCTTTCTTT. Its protein is CASSSSDRDTEAFF.

The CDR3 here is CASSHGGGTGELFF. The CDR3, as DNA: TGTGCCAGCAGCCATGGGGGGGGCACCGGGGAGCTGTTTTTT. The rearrangement joins TRBV4-2 to TRBJ2-2; 7 bases match TRBD2. Trimming removed 3 bases from V and 4 bases from J; junction bases left unmatched: 2. CDR1 and CDR2 (germline): LGHNA, YNFKEQ. The CDR3 consists of 14 residues.

The chain carries TRBV7-2 and TRBJ2-7, with 8 bases identical to TRBD1. With 5 bases clipped from V and 3 bases from J, the junction kept 15 bases outside the gene matches. CDR1 is SGHTA, CDR2 FQGNSA, per germline. The CDR3 has 17 residues. CDR3 sequence (DNA): TGTGCCAGCAGCCCACCCCTATCGGACAGGGTGCACTACGAGCAGTACTTC. It yields the protein CASSPPLSDRVHYEQYF.

The J gene is TRBJ2-6, the V gene TRBV5-4; possibly TRBD2 for D (6 bases). The V end lost 1 base, the J end lost 1 base, and 6 bases lay between the germline ends. The CDR3 length is 15 residues. CDR1 and CDR2 from the germline V gene are SGHNT and YYREEE (reference sequence). CDR3 in amino acids: CASSLSGSGANVLTF. Here the CDR3 DNA reads TGTGCCAGCAGCTTGAGCGGGTCTGGGGCCAACGTCCTGACTTTC.

The chain recombines TRBV5-1 with TRBJ2-5; 10 bases agree with TRBD2. V was clipped by 0 bases and J by 1 base; unmatched bases: 3. From germline, CDR1 is SGHRS and CDR2 YFSETQ. The length of the CDR3 is 16 residues. CDR3 protein: CASSLVASGGQETQYF. In DNA form, the CDR3 reads TGCGCCAGCAGCTTGGTGGCTAGCGGGGGCCAAGAGACCCAGTACTTC.

By sample share, this clone is medium-sized. The J gene is TRBJ2-1, the V gene TRBV19, with a tentative D call TRBD1 (6 bases). CDR3 length: 13 residues. Trimming pared 4 bases from V and 8 bases from J, leaving 12 bases between. Germline V gene sequence: CDR1 LNHDA, CDR2 SQIVND (reference sequence). The CDR3, as DNA: TGTGCCAGTAGTACAGACAGGTTCCATGAGCAGTTCTTC. Protein product: CASSTDRFHEQFF.

The chain combines TRBV6-6 with TRBJ1-2; TRBD1 aligns across 7 bases. This CDR3 is built from 14 residues. Germline V CDR1 and CDR2: MNHNY, SVGAGI (reference sequence). V was pared by 6 bases and J by 3 bases, with 7 bases of the junction left unmatched. CDR3 DNA: TGTGCCAGCAGCACGACAGGGCTACACTATGGCTACACCTTC. This sequence encodes CASSTTGLHYGYTF.

The chain couples TRBV9 to TRBJ2-4, with 7 positions matching TRBD2. Trimming took 3 bases from V and 7 from J; bases not matched to a gene: 13. This CDR3 spans 16 amino acids. From germline, CDR1 is SGDLS and CDR2 YYNGEE. The CDR3, as DNA: TGTGCCAGCAGCGCCGCCGTGGGGGGGGGTAGGAACATTCAGTACTTC. Its translation: CASSAAVGGGRNIQYF. Variable domain in full (rest from reference TRBV9 and TRBJ2-4): DSGVTQTPKHLITATGQRVTLRCSPRSGDLSVYWYQQSLDQGLQFLIQYYNGEERAKGNILERFSAQQFPDLHSELNLSSLELGDSALYFCASSAAVGGGRNIQYFGAGTRLSVL.

Only a few counts were recorded for this clone. The chain links TRBV4-1 to TRBJ2-7; D gene ambiguous. Germline loops: CDR1 MGHRA, CDR2 YSYEKL. The CDR3 sequence is 14 residues long. V dropped 0 bases and J dropped 2 bases, with 8 bases sitting between them. CDR3 protein: CASSQEAGPYEQYF. CDR3 bases: TGCGCCAGCAGCCAAGAGGCAGGTCCCTACGAGCAGTACTTC.

The sample holds a few counts of this clone. This chain links TRBV4-1 with TRBJ2-1; 14 bases agree with TRBD2. The germline CDR1 and CDR2 sequences are MGHRA and YSYEKL. V was pared by 4 bases and J by 9 bases, with 11 bases of the junction left unmatched. The CDR3 spans 17 residues. CDR3 nucleotides: TGCGCCAGCAGCCCCCTCGGGGGACTAGCGGGGGTCGGTGAGCAGTTCTTC. As protein: CASSPLGGLAGVGEQFF.

V and J are TRBV25-1 and TRBJ1-3; D ambiguous. Trimming removed 6 bases from V and 2 bases from J, with 8 bases in between. CDR3 length equals 13 residues. Looked up from germline, CDR1 is MGHDK and CDR2 is SYGVNS. This CDR3 reads CASSPGAGNTIYF. The CDR3 DNA is TGTGCCAGCAGCCCGGGAGCTGGAAACACCATATATTTT.

In its sample, this clone was seen a few times. The chain carries TRBV30 and TRBJ2-3; TRBD2 matches at 9 bases. This CDR3 has 14 residues. Per the germline V gene, CDR1 is GTSNPN and CDR2 is SVGIG (reference sequence). The V segment lost 3 bases and the J segment 3 bases; nucleotides outside the gene matches: 4. CDR3 residues: CAWSPGLATDTQYF. CDR3 sequence (DNA): TGTGCCTGGAGCCCGGGACTAGCTACAGATACGCAGTATTTT.

This clone was seen more than once but under ten times. This chain uses TRBV6-1 with TRBJ2-7; TRBD1 matches 9 bases. After removal of 8 bases from V and 3 bases from J, the junction contained 8 bases not matched to a gene. Germline V gene lookup returns CDR1 MNHNS and CDR2 SASEGT. The CDR3 totals 14 residues. CDR3 protein: CASAGDRVVYEQYF. The CDR3 bases are TGTGCCAGCGCAGGGGACAGGGTTGTCTACGAGCAGTACTTC.

The V and J genes are TRBV5-1 and TRBJ2-7; a weak D match, TRBD1 (5 bases). Trimming shortened V by 3 bases and J by 2 bases, and 12 bases separated the two germline ends. CDR1 and CDR2 (germline): SGHRS, YFSETQ. This CDR3 is built from 14 residues. The CDR3 is CASSSTTGTYEQYF. The CDR3 DNA reads as TGCGCCAGCAGCTCGACCACAGGCACCTACGAGCAGTACTTC.

The chain couples TRBV25-1 to TRBJ2-6; D gene unclear. The germline CDR1 and CDR2 sequences are MGHDK and SYGVNS. The CDR3 is made up of 15 amino acids. The ends were cut back, 3 bases at V and 0 bases at J, with 6 bases in the middle. The CDR3 sequence: CASSDFPSGANVLTF. The CDR3 DNA follows: TGTGCCAGCAGTGACTTTCCCTCTGGGGCCAACGTCCTGACTTTC.

This clone was detected only a few times. The V call is TRBV6-5, the J call TRBJ2-7; 7 positions agree with TRBD1. This CDR3 spans 14 amino acids. V trimming: 5 bases; J trimming: 3 bases; junction bases outside the gene matches: 7. The germline gives CDR1 MNHEY, CDR2 SVGAGI. CDR3 DNA: TGTGCCAGCAGTCGACAGGGAACTAGCTACGAGCAGTACTTC. It translates to CASSRQGTSYEQYF.

The chain carries TRBV18 and TRBJ2-5, with 7 positions matching TRBD1. Germline-derived CDR1 and CDR2 are KGHSH and LQKENI. The CDR3 loop spans 14 amino acids. V lost 1 base and J lost 5; bases outside the gene matches: 4. CDR3 protein: CASSPRRGPETQYF. CDR3 DNA sequence: TGTGCCAGCTCACCACGTAGGGGGCCTGAGACCCAGTACTTC.

This clone came up a few times. This chain links TRBV6-1 with TRBJ2-2, with 7 bases identical to TRBD2. This CDR3 is 15 amino acids long. V shed 6 bases, J shed 4 bases, and the junction held 8 bases outside the gene matches. From germline, CDR1 is MNHNS and CDR2 SASEGT. CDR3 sequence (DNA): TGTGCCAGCAGGGATTCCGGGACTATCACCGGGGAGCTGTTTTTT. It specifies CASRDSGTITGELFF.

In its sample, this clone was seen a few times. The V and J genes are TRBV30 and TRBJ2-7; D gene uncertain. The CDR3 is made up of 11 amino acids. Trimming took off 1 base at V and 13 bases at J, with 14 bases between the two ends. The germline V gene has CDR1 GTSNPN and CDR2 SVGIG (reference sequence). The chain's CDR3 is CAWSEGDGSYF. The DNA of the CDR3 is TGTGCCTGGAGTGAAGGAGACGGTTCCTACTTC. The entire variable domain, with the rest obtained from reference TRBV30 and TRBJ2-7, is as follows: SQTIHQWPATLVQPVGSPLSLECTVEGTSNPNLYWYRQAAGRGLQLLFYSVGIGQISSEVPQNLSASRPQDRQFILSSKKLLLSDSGFYLCAWSEGDGSYFGPGTRLTVT.

In its sample, this clone was seen a few times. The chain employs TRBV30 and TRBJ2-7; D gene uncertain. Germline V lookup: CDR1 GTSNPN, CDR2 SVGIG (reference sequence). Trimming cost V 3 bases and J 2 bases, with 5 bases left between them. The length of the CDR3 is 11 residues. CDR3 residues: CAWSQTYEQYF. CDR3 DNA sequence: TGTGCCTGGAGCCAGACCTACGAGCAGTACTTC.

In this sample, this clone turned up a few times. This chain uses TRBV7-9 with TRBJ1-2; 9 nucleotides align to TRBD1. Germline values: CDR1 SEHNR, CDR2 FQNEAQ (reference sequence). V lost 1 base, J lost 4 bases, and 4 bases stayed unmatched. The CDR3 sequence is 15 residues long. The CDR3 DNA reads as TGTGCCAGCAGCTTAGTCGGGACAGGGTTCTATGGCTACACCTTC. Encoded protein: CASSLVGTGFYGYTF.

The J gene is TRBJ1-1, the V gene TRBV5-1; no reliable D call. V was clipped by 5 bases and J by 3 bases, with 8 bases between them. The CDR3 runs 12 residues. Per the germline V gene, CDR1 is SGHRS and CDR2 is YFSETQ. The CDR3 coding sequence is TGCGCCAGCAGAAGGCGGGACACTGAAGCTTTCTTT. Amino acid sequence: CASRRRDTEAFF.

The chain uses TRBV30 and TRBJ2-5; D is uncertain. Germline V gene lookup returns CDR1 GTSNPN and CDR2 SVGIG (reference sequence). V was pared by 1 base and J by 5 bases, with 11 bases between. The CDR3 is 13 residues long. The CDR3 region has the DNA TGTGCCTGGAGTGGTAATAGCCTGGAGACCCAGTACTTC. Protein: CAWSGNSLETQYF.